This T cell receptor (beta chain) is drawn from a study of tumor-infiltrating lymphocytes in primary liver carcinoma. Study in general: The patients comprised men and women between the ages of 30 and 69 years.

Unsorted whole blood supplied the blood RNA, and germline DNA was isolated too. Ten or more counts support this clonotype. This CDR3 has 18 amino acids. CDR1 and CDR2 from the germline V gene are LGHNA and YNFKEQ. Unmatched junction bases numbered 12, after V lost 0 bases and J lost 4 bases. From 400 to 550 ng total RNA, TCR beta cDNA was generated with a primer in the constant region. Libraries of TCR beta came from three nested multiplex PCR rounds with slightly modified ARM-PCR. The two initial PCR rounds, about 9 cycles each, used TRBV1-TRBV30 forward and C-beta reverse primers. One entry per CDR3 protein, called by TCRdb with MiXCR from the multiplex PCR reads. Of some 180,000 distinct CDR3 sequences detected, about 60% appear once; the ten largest clones hold 70% to 80%.

This chain uses TRBV4-2 with TRBJ2-3; TRBD1 agrees at 8 bases. This receptor was taken from a man between 35 and 55 years old with primary liver carcinoma and hepatitis B virus infection. Sequenced input: peripheral blood. As DNA, the CDR3 is TGTGCCAGCAGCCAAGATCAACTTCGGACAGGGATCGCAGATACGCAGTATTTT. Encoded protein: CASSQDQLRTGIADTQYF.